Sequencing of this TCR beta chain was carried out in a study of blood T cell repertoires in COVID-19. Background on the study: The United States, Italy and Spain supplied acute and convalescent COVID-19 samples. Sample material is recorded as cDNA or gDNA derived from T cells, B-cell-depleted T cells, or PBMCs.

TCRdb's table, derived via immunoSEQ multiplex PCR, lists solely in-frame clones and lacks some. Of hundreds of thousands of clones in the sample, about 87% were seen once. Those enrolled, adults aged 18 to 89 years, came from around 25 US areas. Participants' own reports of clinical history determined their cohort assignment. This CDR3 region has 16 residues. V lost 4 bases to trimming and J lost 7 bases; unmatched junction nucleotides: 11. The germline gives CDR1 MNHEY, CDR2 SVGAGI. This clone has only one observation. The receptor was isolated from a woman in her 50s who had recovered from COVID-19. The source material was PBMCs or T cells enriched from blood (not recorded which). The J gene is TRBJ1-5, the V gene TRBV6-5; 9 nucleotides agree with TRBD1. CDR3 region: CASSSRDRVPPQPQHF. For the CDR3, the DNA is TGTGCCAGCAGTTCCCGGGACAGGGTCCCTCCCCAGCCCCAGCATTTT.